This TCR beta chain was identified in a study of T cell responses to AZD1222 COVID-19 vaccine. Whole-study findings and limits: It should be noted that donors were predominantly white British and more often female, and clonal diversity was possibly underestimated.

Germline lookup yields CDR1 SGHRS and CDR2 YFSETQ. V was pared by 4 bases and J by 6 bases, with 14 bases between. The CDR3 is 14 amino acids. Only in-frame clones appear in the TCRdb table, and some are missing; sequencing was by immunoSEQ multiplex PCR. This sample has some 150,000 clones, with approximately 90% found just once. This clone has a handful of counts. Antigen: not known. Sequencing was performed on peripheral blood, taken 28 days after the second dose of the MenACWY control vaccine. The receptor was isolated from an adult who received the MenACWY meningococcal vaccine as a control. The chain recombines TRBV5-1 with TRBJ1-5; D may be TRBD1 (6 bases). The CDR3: CASSPQGTGQPQHF. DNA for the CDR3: TGCGCCAGCAGCCCACAGGGAACGGGTCAGCCCCAGCATTTT. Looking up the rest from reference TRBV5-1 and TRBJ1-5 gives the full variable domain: KAGVTQTPRYLIKTRGQQVTLSCSPISGHRSVSWYQQTPGQGLQFLFEYFSETQRNKGNFPGRFSGRQFSNSRSEMNVSTLELGDSALYLCASSPQGTGQPQHFGDGTRLSIL.